This passage covers 2 T cell receptor beta chains from one sample sequenced in a study of cytomegalovirus exposure and HLA in healthy donors. Vbeta (60) and Jbeta (13) primers were used in the PCR. Some clones are missing from TCRdb's copy, which holds only in-frame ones; the method was immunoSEQ multiplex PCR. The data show approximately 190,000 clones, roughly 80% seen once. Sample: PBMCs. The source is a woman between 18 and 29 years old in good health and CMV-seronegative.

This chain links TRBV20-1 with TRBJ2-7; 7 bases align to TRBD1. Trimming removed 5 bases from V and 4 bases from J; junction bases left unmatched: 2. Germline assignment: CDR1 DFQATT and CDR2 SNEGSKA (reference sequence). The CDR3 has 11 amino acids. This chain's CDR3 is CSAGTAYEQYF. CDR3 nucleotides: TGCAGTGCTGGGACAGCGTACGAGCAGTACTTC.

The sample holds a few counts of this clone. The V and J genes are TRBV6-6 and TRBJ1-4, with D possibly being TRBD1 (5 bases). V shed 2 bases and J shed 2 bases, with 9 bases lying between them. The CDR3 contains 15 residues. Germline CDR1 MNHNY, CDR2 SVGAGI (reference sequence). CDR3 region: CASSYPTATNEKLFF. The DNA of the CDR3 is TGTGCCAGCAGTTACCCGACAGCTACTAATGAAAAACTGTTTTTT.